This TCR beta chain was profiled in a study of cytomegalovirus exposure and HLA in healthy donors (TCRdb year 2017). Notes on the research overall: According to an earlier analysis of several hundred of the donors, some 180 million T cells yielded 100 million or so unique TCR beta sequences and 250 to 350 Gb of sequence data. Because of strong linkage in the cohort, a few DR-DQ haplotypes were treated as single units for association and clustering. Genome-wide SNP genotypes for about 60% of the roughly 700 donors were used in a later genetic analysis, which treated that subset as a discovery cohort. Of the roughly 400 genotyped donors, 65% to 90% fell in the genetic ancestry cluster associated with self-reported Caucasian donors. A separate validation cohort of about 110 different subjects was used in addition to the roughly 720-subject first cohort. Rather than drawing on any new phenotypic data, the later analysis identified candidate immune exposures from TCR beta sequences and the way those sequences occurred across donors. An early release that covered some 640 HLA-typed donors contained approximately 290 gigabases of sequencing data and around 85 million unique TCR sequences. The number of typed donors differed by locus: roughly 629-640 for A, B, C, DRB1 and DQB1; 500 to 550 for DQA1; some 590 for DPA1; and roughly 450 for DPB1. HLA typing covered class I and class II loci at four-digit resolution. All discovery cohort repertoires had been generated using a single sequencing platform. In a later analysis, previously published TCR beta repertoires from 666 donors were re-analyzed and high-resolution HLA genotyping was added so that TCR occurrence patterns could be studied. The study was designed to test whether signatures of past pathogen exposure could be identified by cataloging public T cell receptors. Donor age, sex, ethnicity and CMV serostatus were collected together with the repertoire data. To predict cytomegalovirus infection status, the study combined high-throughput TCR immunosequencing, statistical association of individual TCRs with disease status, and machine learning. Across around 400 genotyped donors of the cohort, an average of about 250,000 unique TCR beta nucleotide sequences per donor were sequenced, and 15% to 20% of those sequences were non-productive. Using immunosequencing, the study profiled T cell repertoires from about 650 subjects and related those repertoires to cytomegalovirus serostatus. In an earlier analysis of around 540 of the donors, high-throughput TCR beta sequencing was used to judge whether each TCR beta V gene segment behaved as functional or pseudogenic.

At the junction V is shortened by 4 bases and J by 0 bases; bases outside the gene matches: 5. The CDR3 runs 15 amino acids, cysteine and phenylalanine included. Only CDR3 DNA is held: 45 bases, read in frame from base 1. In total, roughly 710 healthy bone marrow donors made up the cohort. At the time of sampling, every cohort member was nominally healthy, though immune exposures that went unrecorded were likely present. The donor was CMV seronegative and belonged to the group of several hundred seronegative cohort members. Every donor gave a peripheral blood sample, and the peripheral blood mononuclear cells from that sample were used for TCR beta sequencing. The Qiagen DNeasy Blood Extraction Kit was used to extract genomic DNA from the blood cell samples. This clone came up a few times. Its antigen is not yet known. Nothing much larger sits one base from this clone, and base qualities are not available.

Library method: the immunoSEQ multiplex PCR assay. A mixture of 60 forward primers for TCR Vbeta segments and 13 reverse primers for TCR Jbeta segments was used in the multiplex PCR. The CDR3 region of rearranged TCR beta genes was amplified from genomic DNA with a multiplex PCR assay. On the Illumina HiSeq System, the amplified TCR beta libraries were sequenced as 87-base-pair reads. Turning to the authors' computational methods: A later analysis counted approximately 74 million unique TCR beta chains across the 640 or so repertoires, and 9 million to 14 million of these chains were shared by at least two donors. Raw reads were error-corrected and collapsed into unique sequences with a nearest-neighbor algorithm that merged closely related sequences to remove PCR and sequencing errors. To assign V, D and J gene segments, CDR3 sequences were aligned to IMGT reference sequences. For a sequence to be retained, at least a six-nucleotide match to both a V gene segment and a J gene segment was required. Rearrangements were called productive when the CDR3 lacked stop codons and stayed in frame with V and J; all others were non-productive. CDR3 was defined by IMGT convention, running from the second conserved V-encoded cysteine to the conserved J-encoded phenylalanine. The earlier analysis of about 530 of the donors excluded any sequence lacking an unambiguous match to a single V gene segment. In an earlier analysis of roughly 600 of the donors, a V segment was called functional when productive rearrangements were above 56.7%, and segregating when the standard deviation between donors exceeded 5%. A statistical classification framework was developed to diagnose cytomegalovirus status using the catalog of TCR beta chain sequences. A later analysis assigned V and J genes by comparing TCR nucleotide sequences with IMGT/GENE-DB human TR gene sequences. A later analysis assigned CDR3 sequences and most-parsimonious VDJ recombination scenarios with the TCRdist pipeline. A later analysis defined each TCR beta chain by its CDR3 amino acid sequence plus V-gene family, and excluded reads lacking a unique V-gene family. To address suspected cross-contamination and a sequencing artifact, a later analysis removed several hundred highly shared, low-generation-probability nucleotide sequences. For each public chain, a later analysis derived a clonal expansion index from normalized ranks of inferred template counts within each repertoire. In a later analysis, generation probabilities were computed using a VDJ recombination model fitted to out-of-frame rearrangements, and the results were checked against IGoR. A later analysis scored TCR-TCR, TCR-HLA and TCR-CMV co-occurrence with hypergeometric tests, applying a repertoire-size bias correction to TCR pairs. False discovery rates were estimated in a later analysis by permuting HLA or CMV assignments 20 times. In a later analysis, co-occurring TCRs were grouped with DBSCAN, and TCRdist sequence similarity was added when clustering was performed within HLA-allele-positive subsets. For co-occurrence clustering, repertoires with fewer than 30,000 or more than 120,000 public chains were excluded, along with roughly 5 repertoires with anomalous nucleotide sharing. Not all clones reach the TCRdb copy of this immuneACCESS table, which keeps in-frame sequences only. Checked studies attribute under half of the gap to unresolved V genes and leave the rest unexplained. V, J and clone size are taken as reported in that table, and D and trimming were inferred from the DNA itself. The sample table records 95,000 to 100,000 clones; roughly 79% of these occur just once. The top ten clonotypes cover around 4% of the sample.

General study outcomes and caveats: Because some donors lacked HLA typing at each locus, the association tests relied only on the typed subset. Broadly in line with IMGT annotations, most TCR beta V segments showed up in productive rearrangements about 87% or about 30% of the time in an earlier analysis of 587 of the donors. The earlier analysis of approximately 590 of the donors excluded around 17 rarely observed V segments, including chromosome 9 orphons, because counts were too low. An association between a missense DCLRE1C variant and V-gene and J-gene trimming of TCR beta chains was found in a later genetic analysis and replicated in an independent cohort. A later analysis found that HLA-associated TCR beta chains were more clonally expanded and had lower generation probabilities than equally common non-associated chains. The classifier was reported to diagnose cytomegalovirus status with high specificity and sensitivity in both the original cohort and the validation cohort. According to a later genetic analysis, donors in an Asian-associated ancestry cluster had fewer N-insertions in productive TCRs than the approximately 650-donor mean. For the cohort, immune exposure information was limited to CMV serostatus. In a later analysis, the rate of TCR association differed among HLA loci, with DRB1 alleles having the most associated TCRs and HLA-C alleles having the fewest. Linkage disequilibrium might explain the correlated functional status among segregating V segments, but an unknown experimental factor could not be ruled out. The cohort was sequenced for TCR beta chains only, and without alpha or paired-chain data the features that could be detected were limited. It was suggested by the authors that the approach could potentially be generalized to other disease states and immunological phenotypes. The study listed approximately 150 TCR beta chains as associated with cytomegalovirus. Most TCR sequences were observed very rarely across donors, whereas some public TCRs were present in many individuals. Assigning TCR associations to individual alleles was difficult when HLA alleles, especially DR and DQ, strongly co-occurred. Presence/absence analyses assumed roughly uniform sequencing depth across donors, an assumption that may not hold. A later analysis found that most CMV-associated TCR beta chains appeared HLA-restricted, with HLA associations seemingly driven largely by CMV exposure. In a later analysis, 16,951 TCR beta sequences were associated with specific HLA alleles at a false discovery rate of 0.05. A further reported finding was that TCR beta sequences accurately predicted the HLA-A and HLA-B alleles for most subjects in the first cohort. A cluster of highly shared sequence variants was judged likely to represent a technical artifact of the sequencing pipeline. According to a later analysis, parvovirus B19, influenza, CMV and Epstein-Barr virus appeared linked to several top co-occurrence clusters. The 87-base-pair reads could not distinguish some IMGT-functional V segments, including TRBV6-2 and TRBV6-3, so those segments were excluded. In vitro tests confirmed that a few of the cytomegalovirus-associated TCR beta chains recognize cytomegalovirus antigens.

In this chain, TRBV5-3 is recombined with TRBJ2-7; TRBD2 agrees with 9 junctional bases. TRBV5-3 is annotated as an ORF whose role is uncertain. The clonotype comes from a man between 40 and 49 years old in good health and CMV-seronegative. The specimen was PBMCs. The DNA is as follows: TGTGCCAGAAGCGTAGGACTAGCGAGCTCCTACGAGCAGTACTTC. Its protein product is CARSVGLASSYEQYF.